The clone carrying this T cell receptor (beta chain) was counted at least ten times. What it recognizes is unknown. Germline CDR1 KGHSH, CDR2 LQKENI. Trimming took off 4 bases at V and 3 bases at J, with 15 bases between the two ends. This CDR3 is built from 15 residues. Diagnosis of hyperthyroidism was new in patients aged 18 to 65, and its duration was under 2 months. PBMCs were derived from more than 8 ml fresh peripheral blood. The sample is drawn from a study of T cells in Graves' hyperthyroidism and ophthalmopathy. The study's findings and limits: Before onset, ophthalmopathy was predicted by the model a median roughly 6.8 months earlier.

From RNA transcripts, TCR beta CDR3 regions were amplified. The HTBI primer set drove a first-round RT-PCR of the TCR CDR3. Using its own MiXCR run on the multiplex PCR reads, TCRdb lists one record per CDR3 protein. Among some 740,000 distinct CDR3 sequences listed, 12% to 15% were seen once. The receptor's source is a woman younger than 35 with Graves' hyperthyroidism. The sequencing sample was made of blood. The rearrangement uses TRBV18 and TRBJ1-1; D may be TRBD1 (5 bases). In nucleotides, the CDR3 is TGTGCCAGCTCACGCATTAGGGGCGGGGACACTGAAGCTTTCTTT. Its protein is CASSRIRGGDTEAFF.